Listed below are T cell receptor beta chains from one sample, sequenced in a study of blood T cell repertoires in COVID-19. Assay: immunoSEQ multiplex PCR; the TCRdb copy retains only in-frame clones and omits some. The repertoire includes over 200,000 clones, around nine tenths of them detected once, and roughly 9.8% sits in the top ten. Input material: peripheral blood. Receptor source: a man aged 35 to 55 who had recovered from COVID-19. CDR3s include the opening cysteine and the closing phenylalanine or tryptophan. A D gene is named only where the DNA matches it firmly. Clone size is stated in some rows and not others, as once, few, many or a class when expanded.

d_call j_call clone_size v_call cdr3_aa cdr3_nt
TRBD2 TRBJ2-4 once TRBV29-1 CSALGLAGVDKNIQYF TGCAGCGCCCTCGGACTAGCGGGAGTTGACAAAAACATTCAGTACTTC
TRBD1 TRBJ2-3 NA TRBV15 CATSETGNRWSDTQYF TGTGCCACCAGCGAGACAGGGAATAGGTGGTCAGATACGCAGTATTTT
NA TRBJ2-1 NA TRBV11-3 CASSLGSDREQFF TGTGCCAGCAGCCTGGGGAGTGACCGGGAGCAGTTCTTC
TRBD2 TRBJ2-5 NA TRBV7-8 CASSLYGGEETQYF TGTGCCAGCAGCTTATACGGGGGGGAAGAGACCCAGTACTTC
NA TRBJ2-1 NA TRBV30 CAWSVLAHNEQFF TGTGCCTGGAGTGTATTGGCTCACAATGAGCAGTTCTTC
NA TRBJ2-3 few TRBV27 CASSYKEPDTQYF TGTGCCAGCAGTTACAAGGAGCCAGATACGCAGTATTTT
TRBD2 TRBJ2-3 NA TRBV7-2 CASRVSGGRTQYF TGTGCCAGCAGGGTTAGCGGGGGACGAACGCAGTATTTT
NA TRBJ1-6 once TRBV9 CASSQEDSRTPLHF TGTGCCAGCAGCCAAGAGGATTCAAGGACACCCCTCCACTTT
TRBD1 TRBJ1-2 NA TRBV19 CATQDRGGYGYTF TGTGCCACCCAAGACAGGGGAGGCTATGGCTACACCTTC
NA TRBJ2-7 NA TRBV27 CASSLPRTSIHEQYF TGTGCCAGCAGTCTCCCCCGGACATCCATCCACGAGCAGTACTTC
NA TRBJ2-1 NA TRBV3-1/TRBV3-2 CASSQATRGGEQFF TGTGCCAGCAGCCAAGCTACTAGAGGGGGTGAGCAGTTCTTC
TRBD2 TRBJ2-2 NA TRBV2 CATRAASGSRELFF TGTGCCACCAGGGCGGCTAGCGGGAGCCGGGAGCTGTTTTTT
TRBD2 TRBJ2-7 NA TRBV7-3 CASSPAGSGRAVGYEQYF TGTGCCAGCAGCCCGGCAGGTAGCGGGAGGGCCGTCGGCTACGAGCAGTACTTC
NA TRBJ1-1 NA TRBV5-1 CASSLDPGNTEAFF TGCGCCAGCAGCTTGGATCCGGGGAACACTGAAGCTTTCTTT
NA TRBJ2-6 NA TRBV7-3 CASSRGSAGANVLTF TGTGCCAGCAGTCGAGGGTCAGCTGGGGCCAACGTCCTGACTTTC
NA TRBJ1-6 NA TRBV5-6 CASSDRMDSPLHF TGTGCCAGCAGCGACAGGATGGATTCACCCCTCCACTTT
TRBD1 TRBJ2-5 NA TRBV5-6 CATETGGGEETQYF TGTGCCACCGAGACAGGGGGCGGGGAAGAGACCCAGTACTTC
NA TRBJ2-2 NA TRBV6-5 CASSYLIVNGELFF TGTGCCAGCAGTTACTTAATAGTTAACGGGGAGCTGTTTTTT
TRBD1 TRBJ1-5 NA TRBV9 CASSSQGSGQPQHF TGTGCCAGCAGCTCACAGGGGTCGGGTCAGCCCCAGCATTTT
NA TRBJ2-3 NA TRBV12-3/TRBV12-4 CASSTHTDTQYF TGTGCCAGCAGTACACACACAGATACGCAGTATTTT
TRBD1 TRBJ1-2 NA TRBV15 CAARTGAYGYTF TGTGCCGCCAGGACAGGAGCCTATGGCTACACCTTC
NA TRBJ2-3 NA TRBV6-5 CASSIDRTSTDTQYF TGTGCCAGCAGTATCGACAGAACTAGCACAGATACGCAGTATTTT
TRBD1 TRBJ2-2 NA TRBV15 CATSRGTGGTGELFF TGTGCCACCAGCAGAGGGACAGGGGGCACCGGGGAGCTGTTTTTT
NA TRBJ2-1 NA TRBV5-1 CASSQQTDYNEQFF TGCGCCAGCAGCCAGCAGACAGATTACAATGAGCAGTTCTTC
TRBD2 TRBJ2-7 NA TRBV7-2 CASSLRLAGVGEQYF TGTGCCAGCAGCCTGAGACTAGCGGGAGTGGGTGAGCAGTACTTC
TRBD1 TRBJ2-1 NA TRBV5-8 CASSLGLQGYNEQFF TGTGCCAGCAGCTTGGGGTTACAGGGGTACAATGAGCAGTTCTTC
NA TRBJ2-5 NA TRBV6-6 CASSFGGGGTQYF TGTGCCAGCAGCTTCGGGGGAGGGGGGACCCAGTACTTC
TRBD1 TRBJ1-5 NA TRBV7-2 CASSLTGTGGNQPQHF TGTGCCAGCAGCTTAACGGGGACAGGGGGCAATCAGCCCCAGCATTTT
NA TRBJ2-1 once TRBV9 CASSVVATPRVEQFF TGTGCCAGCAGCGTAGTGGCTACTCCCCGGGTTGAGCAGTTCTTC
NA TRBJ1-6 NA TRBV19 CASMAQTNSPLHF TGTGCCAGTATGGCACAGACTAATTCACCCCTCCACTTT
TRBD1 TRBJ2-7 once TRBV4-1 CASSPDPSIGQVSEQYF TGCGCCAGCAGTCCCGACCCATCAATAGGACAGGTCAGCGAGCAGTACTTC
TRBD2 TRBJ2-3 NA TRBV11-1 CASSLASLAGGPTDTQYF TGTGCCAGCAGCTTAGCGAGTCTAGCGGGAGGGCCCACAGATACGCAGTATTTT
TRBD2 TRBJ2-7 once TRBV5-4 CASSLDPSGGANHEQYF TGTGCCAGCAGCTTGGACCCTAGCGGGGGGGCCAACCACGAGCAGTACTTC
TRBD2 TRBJ2-7 NA TRBV7-2 CASSRRSSGGPYEQYF TGTGCCAGCAGCCGTCGATCTAGCGGGGGGCCGTACGAGCAGTACTTC
TRBD1 TRBJ1-1 NA TRBV27 CASRLSGTGRTEAFF TGTGCCAGCAGGTTATCCGGGACAGGGAGGACTGAAGCTTTCTTT
TRBD1 TRBJ2-3 NA TRBV4-1 CASSLGGVGTDTQYF TGCGCCAGCAGCCTAGGGGGCGTCGGCACAGATACGCAGTATTTT